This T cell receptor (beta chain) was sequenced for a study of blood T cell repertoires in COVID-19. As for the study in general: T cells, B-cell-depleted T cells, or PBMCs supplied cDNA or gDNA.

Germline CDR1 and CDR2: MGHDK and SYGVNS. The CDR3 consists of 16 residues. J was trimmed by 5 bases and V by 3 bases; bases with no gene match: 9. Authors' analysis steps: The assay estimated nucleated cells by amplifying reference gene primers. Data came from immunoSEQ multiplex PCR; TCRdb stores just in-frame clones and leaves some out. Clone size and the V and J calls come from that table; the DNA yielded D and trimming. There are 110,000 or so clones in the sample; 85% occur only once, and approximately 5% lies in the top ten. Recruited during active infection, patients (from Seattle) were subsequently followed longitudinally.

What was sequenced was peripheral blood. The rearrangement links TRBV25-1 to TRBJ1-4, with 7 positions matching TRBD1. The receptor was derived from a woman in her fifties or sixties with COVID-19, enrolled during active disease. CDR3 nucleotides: TGTGCCAGCAGTGAGATTACAGGGGCCGTCAATGAAAAACTGTTTTTT. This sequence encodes CASSEITGAVNEKLFF.